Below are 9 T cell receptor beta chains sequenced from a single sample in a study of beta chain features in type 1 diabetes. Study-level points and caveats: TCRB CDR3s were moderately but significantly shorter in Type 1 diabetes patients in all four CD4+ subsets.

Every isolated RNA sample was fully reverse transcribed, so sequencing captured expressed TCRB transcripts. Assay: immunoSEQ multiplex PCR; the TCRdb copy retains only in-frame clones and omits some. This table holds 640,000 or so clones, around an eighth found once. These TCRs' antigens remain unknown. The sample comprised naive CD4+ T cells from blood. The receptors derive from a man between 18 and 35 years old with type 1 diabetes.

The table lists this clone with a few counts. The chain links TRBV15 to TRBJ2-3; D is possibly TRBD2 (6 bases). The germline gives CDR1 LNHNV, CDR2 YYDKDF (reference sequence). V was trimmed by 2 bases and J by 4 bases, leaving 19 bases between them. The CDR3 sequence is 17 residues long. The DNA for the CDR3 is TGTGCCACCAGCAGAAGGAAGGGCGCCGGAGGGGCAGATACGCAGTATTTT. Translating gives CATSRRKGAGGADTQYF.

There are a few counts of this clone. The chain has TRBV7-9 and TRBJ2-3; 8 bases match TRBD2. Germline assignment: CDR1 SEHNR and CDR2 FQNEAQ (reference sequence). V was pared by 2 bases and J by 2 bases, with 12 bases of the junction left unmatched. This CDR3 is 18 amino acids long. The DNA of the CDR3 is TGTGCCAGCAGCTTACCCCCCTTAGCGGGATTTTACACAGATACGCAGTATTTT. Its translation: CASSLPPLAGFYTDTQYF.

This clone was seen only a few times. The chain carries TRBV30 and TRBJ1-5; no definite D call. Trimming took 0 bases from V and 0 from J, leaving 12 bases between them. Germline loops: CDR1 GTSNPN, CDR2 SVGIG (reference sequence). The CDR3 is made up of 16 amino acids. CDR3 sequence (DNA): TGTGCCTGGAGTGTAAGGCAGGCTCTTAGCAATCAGCCCCAGCATTTT. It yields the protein CAWSVRQALSNQPQHF.

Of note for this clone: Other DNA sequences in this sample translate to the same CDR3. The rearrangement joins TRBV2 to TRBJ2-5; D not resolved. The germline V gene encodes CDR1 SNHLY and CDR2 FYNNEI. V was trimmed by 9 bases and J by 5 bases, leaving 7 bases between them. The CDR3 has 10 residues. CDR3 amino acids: CASRLETQYF. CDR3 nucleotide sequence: TGTGCCAGTCGCTTGGAGACCCAGTACTTC.

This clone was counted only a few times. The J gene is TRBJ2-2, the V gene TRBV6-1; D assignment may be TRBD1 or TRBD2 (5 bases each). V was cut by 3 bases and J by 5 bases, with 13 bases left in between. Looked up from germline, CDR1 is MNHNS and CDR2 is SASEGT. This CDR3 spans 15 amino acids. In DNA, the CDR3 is TGTGCCAGCAGTGATTTTAGGGACCCGACCGGGGAGCTGTTTTTT. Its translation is CASSDFRDPTGELFF.

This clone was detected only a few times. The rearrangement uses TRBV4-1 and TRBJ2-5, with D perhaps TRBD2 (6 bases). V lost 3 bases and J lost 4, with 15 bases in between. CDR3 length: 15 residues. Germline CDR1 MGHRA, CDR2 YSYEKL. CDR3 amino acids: CASSQSGPGGETQYF. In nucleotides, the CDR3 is TGCGCCAGCAGCCAGTCCGGGCCCGGGGGAGAGACCCAGTACTTC.

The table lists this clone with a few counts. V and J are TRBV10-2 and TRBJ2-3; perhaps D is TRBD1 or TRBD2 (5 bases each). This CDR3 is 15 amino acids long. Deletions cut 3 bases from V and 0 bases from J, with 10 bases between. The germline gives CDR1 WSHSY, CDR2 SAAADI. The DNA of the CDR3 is TGCGCCAGCAGTGAATGGGGGACCAGCACAGATACGCAGTATTTT. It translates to CASSEWGTSTDTQYF.

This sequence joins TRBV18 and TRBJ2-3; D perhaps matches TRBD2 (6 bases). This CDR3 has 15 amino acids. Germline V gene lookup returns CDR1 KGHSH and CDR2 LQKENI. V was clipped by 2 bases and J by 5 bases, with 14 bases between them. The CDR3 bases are TGTGCCAGCTCACCAGAGACTAGTTCCGGAGATACGCAGTATTTT. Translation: CASSPETSSGDTQYF.

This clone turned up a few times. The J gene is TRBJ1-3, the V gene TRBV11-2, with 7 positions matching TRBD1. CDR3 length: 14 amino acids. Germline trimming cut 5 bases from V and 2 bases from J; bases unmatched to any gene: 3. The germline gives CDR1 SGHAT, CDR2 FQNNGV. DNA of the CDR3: TGTGCCAGCAGCAAAGGGACAGCTGGAAACACCATATATTTT. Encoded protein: CASSKGTAGNTIYF. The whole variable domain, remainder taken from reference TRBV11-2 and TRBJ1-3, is EAGVAQSPRYKIIEKRQSVAFWCNPISGHATLYWYQQILGQGPKLLIQFQNNGVVDDSQLPKDRFSAERLKGVDSTLKIQPAKLEDSAVYLCASSKGTAGNTIYFGEGSWLTVV.